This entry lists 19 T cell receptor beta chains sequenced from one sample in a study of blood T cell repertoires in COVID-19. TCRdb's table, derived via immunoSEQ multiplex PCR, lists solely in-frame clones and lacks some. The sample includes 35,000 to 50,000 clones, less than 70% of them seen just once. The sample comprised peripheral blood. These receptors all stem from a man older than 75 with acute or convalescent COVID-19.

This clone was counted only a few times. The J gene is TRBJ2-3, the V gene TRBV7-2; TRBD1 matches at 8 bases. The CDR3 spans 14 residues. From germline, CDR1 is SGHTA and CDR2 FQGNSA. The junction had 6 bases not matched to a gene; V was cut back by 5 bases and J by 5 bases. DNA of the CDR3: TGTGCCAGCAGCATCGGGACAGGAGAAGATACGCAGTATTTT. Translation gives CASSIGTGEDTQYF.

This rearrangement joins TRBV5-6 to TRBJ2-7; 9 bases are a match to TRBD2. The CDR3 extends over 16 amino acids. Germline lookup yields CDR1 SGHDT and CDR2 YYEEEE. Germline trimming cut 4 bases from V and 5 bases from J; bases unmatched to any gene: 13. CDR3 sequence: CASSPNPGLAAHEQYF. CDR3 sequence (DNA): TGTGCCAGCAGCCCAAACCCGGGACTAGCAGCCCACGAGCAGTACTTC.

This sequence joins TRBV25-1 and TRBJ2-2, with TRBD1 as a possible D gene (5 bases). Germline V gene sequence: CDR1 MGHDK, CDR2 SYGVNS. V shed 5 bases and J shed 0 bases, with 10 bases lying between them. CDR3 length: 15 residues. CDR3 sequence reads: CASSPEGANTGELFF. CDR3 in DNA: TGTGCCAGCAGTCCTGAAGGGGCGAACACCGGGGAGCTGTTTTTT.

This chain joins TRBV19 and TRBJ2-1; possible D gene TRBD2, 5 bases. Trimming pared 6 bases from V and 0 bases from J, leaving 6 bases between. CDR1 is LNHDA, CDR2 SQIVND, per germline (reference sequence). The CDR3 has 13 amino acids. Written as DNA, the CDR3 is TGTGCCAGTAGCGGAGGCTCCTACAATGAGCAGTTCTTC. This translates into CASSGGSYNEQFF.

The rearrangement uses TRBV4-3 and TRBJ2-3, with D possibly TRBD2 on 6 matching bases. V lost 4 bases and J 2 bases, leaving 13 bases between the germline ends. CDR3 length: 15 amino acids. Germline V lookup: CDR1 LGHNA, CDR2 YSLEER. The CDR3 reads CASSLSSEFTDTQYF. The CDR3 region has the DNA TGCGCCAGCAGCCTCTCTAGCGAATTCACAGATACGCAGTATTTT.

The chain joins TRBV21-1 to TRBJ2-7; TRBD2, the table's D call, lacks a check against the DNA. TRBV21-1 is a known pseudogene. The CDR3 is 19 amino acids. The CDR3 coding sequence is TGTGCCAGCAGCTCCTATTCTTCCTGGGGACCGGGAGACTCCTACGAGCAGTACTTC. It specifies CASSSYSSWGPGDSYEQYF.

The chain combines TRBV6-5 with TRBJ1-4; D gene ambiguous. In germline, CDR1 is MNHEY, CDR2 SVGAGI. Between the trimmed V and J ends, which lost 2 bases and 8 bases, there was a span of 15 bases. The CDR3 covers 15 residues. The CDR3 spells CASSYDQLEVEKLFF. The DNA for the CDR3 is TGTGCCAGCAGTTACGACCAGTTGGAGGTAGAAAAACTGTTTTTT.

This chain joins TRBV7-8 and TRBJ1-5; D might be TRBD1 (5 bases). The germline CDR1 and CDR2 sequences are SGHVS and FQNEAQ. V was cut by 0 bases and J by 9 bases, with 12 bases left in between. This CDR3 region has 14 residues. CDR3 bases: TGTGCCAGCAGCTTAGCGGAACAGGTTGCGCCCCAGCATTTT. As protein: CASSLAEQVAPQHF. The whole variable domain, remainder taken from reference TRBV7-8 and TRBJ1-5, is GAGVSQSPRYKVAKRGQDVALRCDPISGHVSLFWYQQALGQGPEFLTYFQNEAQLDKSGLPSDRFFAERPEGSVSTLKIQRTQQEDSAVYLCASSLAEQVAPQHFGDGTRLSIL.

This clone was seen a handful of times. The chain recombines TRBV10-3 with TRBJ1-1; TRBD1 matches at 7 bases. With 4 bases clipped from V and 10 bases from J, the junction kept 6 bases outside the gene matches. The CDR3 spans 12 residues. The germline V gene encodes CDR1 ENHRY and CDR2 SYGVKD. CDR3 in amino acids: CAISGPQGGAFF. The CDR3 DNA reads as TGTGCCATCAGTGGGCCTCAGGGGGGAGCTTTCTTT.

The CDR3 DNA is TGTGCCAGCAGTTTGGTCTATCGGGGGATGGAGTCTGGGGCCAACGTCCTGACTTTC. The encoded protein is CASSLVYRGMESGANVLTF. This rearrangement joins TRBV28 to TRBJ2-6, with D possibly being TRBD2 (6 bases). This CDR3 is 19 amino acids long. Per germline, CDR1 MDHEN and CDR2 SYDVKM. V was trimmed by 3 bases and J by 1 base, leaving 19 bases between them. Complete variable domain (other parts from reference TRBV28 and TRBJ2-6): DVKVTQSSRYLVKRTGEKVFLECVQDMDHENMFWYRQDPGLGLRLIYFSYDVKMKEKGDIPEGYSVSREKKERFSLILESASTNQTSMYLCASSLVYRGMESGANVLTFGAGSRLTVL.

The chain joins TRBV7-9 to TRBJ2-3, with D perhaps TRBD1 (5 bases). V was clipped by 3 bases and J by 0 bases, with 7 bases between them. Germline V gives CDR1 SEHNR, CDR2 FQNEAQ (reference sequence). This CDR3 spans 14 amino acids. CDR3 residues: CASSFQGSTDTQYF. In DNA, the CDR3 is TGTGCCAGCAGCTTTCAGGGTAGCACAGATACGCAGTATTTT.

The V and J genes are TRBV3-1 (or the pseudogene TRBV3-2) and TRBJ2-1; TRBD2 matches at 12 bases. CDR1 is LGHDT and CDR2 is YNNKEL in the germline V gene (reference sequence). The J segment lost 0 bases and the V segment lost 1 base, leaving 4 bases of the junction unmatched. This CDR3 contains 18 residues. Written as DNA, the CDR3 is TGTGCCAGCAGCCAAGGGCTAGCGGGAGGGGGCTCCTACAATGAGCAGTTCTTC. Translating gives CASSQGLAGGGSYNEQFF.

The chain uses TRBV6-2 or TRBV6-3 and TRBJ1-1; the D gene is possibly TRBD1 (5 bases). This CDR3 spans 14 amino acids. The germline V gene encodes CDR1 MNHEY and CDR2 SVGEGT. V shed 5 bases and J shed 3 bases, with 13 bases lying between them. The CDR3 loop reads CASSPHRSDTEAFF. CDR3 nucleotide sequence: TGTGCCAGCAGTCCCCACAGGTCGGACACTGAAGCTTTCTTT.

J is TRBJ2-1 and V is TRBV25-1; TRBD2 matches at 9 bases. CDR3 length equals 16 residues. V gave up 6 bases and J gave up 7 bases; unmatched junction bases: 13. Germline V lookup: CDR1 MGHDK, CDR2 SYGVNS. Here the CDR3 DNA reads TGTGCCAGCAGGGGGGTAGCGGGAGTCGTAAGGAATGAGCAGTTCTTC. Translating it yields CASRGVAGVVRNEQFF.

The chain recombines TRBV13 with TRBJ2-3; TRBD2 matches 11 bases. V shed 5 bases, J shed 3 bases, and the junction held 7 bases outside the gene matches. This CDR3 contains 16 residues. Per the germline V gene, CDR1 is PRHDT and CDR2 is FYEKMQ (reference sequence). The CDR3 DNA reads TGTGCCAGCAGCCCTTTTAGCGGGGGGGTTACAGATACGCAGTATTTT. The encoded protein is CASSPFSGGVTDTQYF.

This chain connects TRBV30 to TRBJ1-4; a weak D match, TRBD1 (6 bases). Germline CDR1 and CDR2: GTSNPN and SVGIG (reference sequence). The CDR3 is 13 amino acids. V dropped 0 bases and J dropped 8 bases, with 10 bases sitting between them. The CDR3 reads CAWSVGASEKLFF. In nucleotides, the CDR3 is TGTGCCTGGAGTGTGGGGGCTTCCGAAAAACTGTTTTTT.

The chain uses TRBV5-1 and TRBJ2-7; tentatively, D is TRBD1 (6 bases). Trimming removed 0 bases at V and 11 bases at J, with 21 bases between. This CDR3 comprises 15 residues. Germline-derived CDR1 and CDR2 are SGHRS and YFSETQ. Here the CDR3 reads CASSLDKGHGEAEYF. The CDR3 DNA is TGCGCCAGCAGCTTGGATAAGGGACACGGAGAAGCAGAGTACTTC.

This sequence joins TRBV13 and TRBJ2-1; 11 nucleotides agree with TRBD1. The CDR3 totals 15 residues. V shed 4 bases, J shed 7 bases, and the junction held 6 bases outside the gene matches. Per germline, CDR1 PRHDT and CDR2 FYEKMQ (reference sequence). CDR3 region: CASSSGQGDRNEQFF. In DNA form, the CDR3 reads TGTGCCAGCAGCTCGGGACAGGGGGATAGGAATGAGCAGTTCTTC.

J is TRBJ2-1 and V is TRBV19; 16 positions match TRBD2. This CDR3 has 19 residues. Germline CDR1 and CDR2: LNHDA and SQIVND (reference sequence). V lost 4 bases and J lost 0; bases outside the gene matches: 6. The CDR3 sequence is CASSRGTSGRVGSYNEQFF. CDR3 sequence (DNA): TGTGCCAGTAGTAGAGGGACTAGCGGGAGGGTAGGCTCCTACAATGAGCAGTTCTTC.